Listed below are T cell receptor beta chains from one sample, sequenced in a study of blood T cell repertoires in COVID-19. Some clones are missing from TCRdb's copy, which holds only in-frame ones; the method was immunoSEQ multiplex PCR. The data show about 160,000 clones, approximately 91% seen once. Sequencing input: peripheral blood. The source is a man aged 18 to 30 with acute or convalescent COVID-19. Each CDR3 is given with its conserved first and last residue. D genes are given only for firm matches. The size of a clone is reported for some rows only, either as once, few or many, or as a class for expanded clones.

TRBD2	15	TRBV25-1	TRBJ2-1	NA	CASSLTSVTYNEQFF	TGTGCCAGCAGTCTGACTAGCGTGACCTACAATGAGCAGTTCTTC
TRBD1	14	TRBV11-2	TRBJ1-3	NA	CASSRLGQRNTIYF	TGTGCCAGCAGCCGATTGGGACAGAGAAACACCATATATTTT
NA	18	TRBV27	TRBJ2-6	NA	CASSLGAGRSSGANVLTF	TGTGCCAGCAGTTTAGGTGCGGGGAGATCTTCCGGGGCCAACGTCCTGACTTTC
NA	15	TRBV21-1	TRBJ2-7	NA	CASSQDRRNSYEQYF	TGTGCCAGCAGCCAAGACAGGCGAAACTCCTACGAGCAGTACTTC
TRBD2	16	TRBV4-2	TRBJ2-2	NA	CASSQRSGRDTGELFF	TGTGCCAGCAGCCAGAGAAGCGGGAGGGACACCGGGGAGCTGTTTTTT
TRBD1	14	TRBV25-1	TRBJ2-7	NA	CASISTGAAYEQYF	TGTGCCAGCATTTCAACAGGGGCCGCCTACGAGCAGTACTTC
NA	16	TRBV19	TRBJ1-2	NA	CASRLAGRGNNYGYTF	TGTGCCAGTAGACTGGCTGGCAGGGGCAACAACTATGGCTACACCTTC
NA	14	TRBV2	TRBJ1-4	NA	CASSDGLSNEKLFF	TGTGCCAGCAGTGATGGACTGTCAAATGAAAAACTGTTTTTT
NA	17	TRBV24-1	TRBJ2-7	NA	CATSDPPTFLSSYEQYF	TGTGCCACCAGTGACCCCCCCACCTTTCTTAGCTCCTACGAGCAGTACTTC
NA	18	TRBV19	TRBJ1-5	NA	CASSIRTGGSMGNQPQHF	TGTGCCAGTAGTATTCGTACAGGTGGTAGTATGGGCAATCAGCCCCAGCATTTT
TRBD1	15	TRBV10-2	TRBJ2-5	NA	CASSVSNRGRETQYF	TGCGCCAGCAGTGTAAGCAACAGGGGGCGGGAGACCCAGTACTTC
TRBD2	16	TRBV9	TRBJ2-5	NA	CASSAGAGGHGETQYF	TGTGCCAGCAGCGCGGGAGCGGGGGGGCATGGGGAGACCCAGTACTTC
TRBD1	13	TRBV9	TRBJ2-5	NA	CASSGQGRETQYF	TGTGCCAGCAGCGGACAGGGGCGAGAGACCCAGTACTTC
NA	11	TRBV30	TRBJ1-1	NA	CAWTRNTEAFF	TGTGCCTGGACGAGGAACACTGAAGCTTTCTTT
TRBD1	16	TRBV23-1	TRBJ2-7	once	CASSQRDRGLSYEQYF	TGCGCCAGCAGTCAAAGGGACAGGGGGCTATCCTACGAGCAGTACTTC
NA	13	TRBV24-1	TRBJ2-7	NA	CATVREPSYEQYF	TGTGCCACGGTCAGGGAACCCTCCTACGAGCAGTACTTC
NA	16	TRBV3-1/TRBV3-2	TRBJ1-6	NA	CASSQVGGAGNSPLHF	TGTGCCAGCAGCCAAGTTGGGGGGGCAGGTAATTCACCCCTCCACTTT
TRBD1	15	TRBV9	TRBJ2-1	NA	CASSVAGGLYNEQFF	TGTGCCAGCAGCGTAGCAGGGGGTCTTTACAATGAGCAGTTCTTC
NA	15	TRBV7-6	TRBJ2-5	NA	CASSLGVTRGETQYF	TGTGCCAGCAGCTTGGGTGTGACACGGGGGGAGACCCAGTACTTC
TRBD1	15	TRBV5-4	TRBJ1-6	NA	CASSLGGTGPTPLHF	TGTGCCAGCAGCTTGGGAGGGACAGGACCAACGCCCCTCCACTTT
TRBD2	15	TRBV5-6	TRBJ2-1	NA	CASSLWGGDYNEQFF	TGTGCCAGCAGCTTGTGGGGGGGTGACTACAATGAGCAGTTCTTC
TRBD1	17	TRBV10-3	TRBJ2-2	NA	CAIAIGEGQGYTGELFF	TGTGCCATCGCGATAGGTGAGGGACAGGGTTACACCGGGGAGCTGTTTTTT
TRBD2	17	TRBV5-1	TRBJ2-1	NA	CASSFSTGLAFGNEQFF	TGCGCCAGCAGCTTCTCCACCGGACTAGCGTTCGGGAATGAGCAGTTCTTC
NA	14	TRBV7-9	TRBJ2-7	NA	CASSLDQVVYEQYF	TGTGCCAGCAGCTTAGATCAGGTAGTCTACGAGCAGTACTTC
TRBD1	17	TRBV9	TRBJ1-4	NA	CASSATVPGTENEKLFF	TGTGCCAGCAGCGCCACCGTCCCCGGGACAGAGAATGAAAAACTGTTTTTT
NA	13	TRBV9	TRBJ1-1	NA	CASSPTGTLEAFF	TGTGCCAGCAGCCCGACAGGCACCCTTGAAGCTTTCTTT
TRBD1	13	TRBV30	TRBJ1-2	NA	CAWTAKGAGGYTF	TGTGCCTGGACCGCAAAGGGGGCAGGGGGCTACACCTTC
TRBD1	16	TRBV4-1	TRBJ1-4	NA	CASRQNPEGAFEKLFF	TGCGCCAGCCGCCAAAATCCGGAGGGGGCATTTGAAAAACTGTTTTTT
NA	13	TRBV19	TRBJ2-2	NA	CASDVTGSGELFF	TGTGCCAGTGACGTAACAGGCTCCGGGGAGCTGTTTTTT
TRBD2	16	TRBV5-1	TRBJ2-1	NA	CASSLGRAGIYNEQFF	TGCGCCAGCAGCTTGGGCCGAGCGGGAATCTACAATGAGCAGTTCTTC
TRBD2	16	TRBV14	TRBJ2-7	NA	CASSSILAGGFGEQYF	TGTGCCAGCAGCTCGATACTAGCGGGGGGGTTCGGCGAGCAGTACTTC
TRBD1	16	TRBV27	TRBJ2-7	once	CASSSHLRDRDHEQYF	TGTGCCAGCAGTTCCCATCTCCGGGACAGGGACCACGAGCAGTACTTC
TRBD1	17	TRBV24-1	TRBJ2-3	NA	CATSDARTGVSTDTQYF	TGTGCCACCAGTGATGCCCGAACAGGGGTTAGCACAGATACGCAGTATTTT
NA	14	TRBV5-1	TRBJ1-5	NA	CASSLRGGNQPQHF	TGCGCCAGCAGCCTCCGGGGGGGCAATCAGCCCCAGCATTTT
NA	15	TRBV6-5	TRBJ2-3	NA	CATKGLTASTDTQYF	TGTGCCACTAAGGGGTTGACAGCTAGCACAGATACGCAGTATTTT